This record looks at one TCR beta chain sequence and its context. Its binding antigen is unknown. No base quality values were provided; no much bigger clone lies one nucleotide off. These data come from a study of shared clonotypes between healthy human individuals (dated by TCRdb to 2020 to 2021). Regarding the research as a whole: The cohort included a few men and two women between 18 and 49 years of age. Libraries were prepared and TCR repertoires were sequenced by different laboratories using diverse techniques, in order to increase sequencing depth and limit assay-specific biases. For each donor, CD4 naive and CD4 memory were each given three plates, CD8 naive was given two plates, and CD8 memory was given one plate. Blood TCR repertoires of four to six healthy adults were deeply sequenced to estimate repertoire size and the extent of clonotype sharing between individuals. Per donor, leukapheresis produced somewhere between about 0.8 and 9 billion PBMCs.

The donors were healthy, HIV-negative adults with no recently reported acute infections or vaccinations. Every donor was a Caucasian adult living in Nashville, Tennessee, USA. CD4+ T cells were enriched by magnetic negative selection; naive cells were then positively selected on CD45RA, and the negative fraction formed the memory subset. After blood collection by leukapheresis, PBMCs were isolated using Ficoll-Histopaque density gradient centrifugation and then cryopreserved in the vapor phase of liquid nitrogen. Purity and quantity of every magnetically sorted T cell population were checked by analytical flow cytometry. From each sorted fraction, genomic DNA was isolated and quantified by UV absorbance on a Nanodrop 2000c. According to the germline V gene, CDR1 reads SGDLS and CDR2 reads YYNGEE. The CDR3 has 15 amino acids, counting the end cysteine and phenylalanine. Only CDR3 DNA is held: 45 bases, read in frame from base 1. Trimming at the junction amounts to 0 bases on V and 2 bases on J, and the germline ends lie 6 bases apart.

The study at large found these results: Pairwise subsampling led to the expectation that sequencing depth would affect the degree of clonotype sharing among donors. Clonotypes shared by all four sorted-subset donors showed higher generation probabilities than non-shared clonotypes. Incomplete sequencing was indicated by rarefaction of sorted-subset datasets, despite the large sequencing depth. Approximately 5% of naive CD4, around 3.5% of naive CD8, around 2.3% of memory CD4, and more than 0.35% of memory CD8 clonotypes were shared across a few donors. Naive subsets generally had larger estimated clonotype richness than memory subsets did. Because the study included a small number of donors, the genetic and exposure-history diversity represented was limited. Only blood was sampled, and tissue TCR repertoires likely differ from those in blood.

Using the deep immunoSEQ assay, multiplex PCR amplified TCR CDR3 regions from genomic DNA. Extracted genomic DNA from each cell subset was spread evenly across all wells of several immunoSEQ 96-well plates, with each plate serving as a replicate. For sorted subsets, approximately 0.2 ug of genomic DNA, equivalent to around 31,000 T cell genomes, went into each replicate PCR. Purified libraries were measured with a Qubit 3.0 fluorometer, size-checked on a Bioanalyzer 2100, and measured again with the KAPA Library Quantification kit. Every immunoSEQ 96-well plate was sequenced on a dedicated single-read 150-cycle Illumina NextSeq 550 flow cell. The authors' pipeline ran thus. Because the immunoSEQ output included only junctional sequences and no quality scores, the filtering could not be the same as the filtering used for full-length reads. To assign V/J genes and CDR3, sequences were annotated against IMGT germline references using PyIR, a Python wrapper for IgBLAST v1.9. Any read was removed if the V/J assignment was weak (E-value above 1e-6), the CDR3 was missing, or the read contained stop codons, out-of-frame junctions, or ambiguous translated residues. V3J clonotypes were defined by identical inferred V gene, J gene, and CDR3 amino acid sequence. The percentage overlap between two repertoires was calculated by dividing the number of shared unique clonotypes by the size of the smaller repertoire. Richness of each repertoire was evaluated using RTK rarefaction, the Chao1 estimator, and Recon v2.1 estimates of unobserved clonotypes. OLGA was used to compute generation probabilities for all TCRbeta clonotypes that the gDNA method yielded from several donors. Entries here come from immuneACCESS through TCRdb and include only in-frame sequences with V and J called. Some clones fail to appear in such tables; in the studies checked, an unresolved V gene covers under half of the shortfall, and the cause of the remainder is unknown. That table is the source of V, J and clone size, and D and trimming were worked out from the DNA. In all, the sample holds around 600,000 clones, and roughly 97% of those were seen once. The ten biggest clones cover around 0.058% of the sample.

This sequence was found in a woman under 40 in good health. Source material: naive CD4+ T cells sorted from blood. The sample's cell subset or site label, in plain terms: CD45RA+ positively selected. The chain couples TRBV9 to TRBJ2-6, with the identity of the D gene unclear. The DNA sequence is as follows: TGTGCCAGCAGCGTAGTTGGAGCTGGGGCCAACGTCCTGACTTTC. The resulting protein is CASSVVGAGANVLTF.